The 2 T cell receptor beta chains below come from one sample, sequenced in a study of cytomegalovirus exposure and HLA in healthy donors. Sequenced by immunoSEQ multiplex PCR; TCRdb stores in-frame clones only, minus some. The data contain 100,000 to 150,000 clones, around 94% of them singletons. The sample taken for sequencing was PBMCs. The receptor source for this set is a woman younger than 30 in good health and CMV-seronegative.

This sequence joins TRBV19 and TRBJ2-6; 10 bases match TRBD1. The CDR3 sequence is 18 residues long. With 4 bases clipped from V and 2 bases from J, the junction kept 8 bases outside the gene matches. CDR1 is LNHDA, CDR2 SQIVND, per germline (reference sequence). DNA of the CDR3: TGTGCCAGTAGTACCAAGACAGGGGGCTATGCTGGGGCCAACGTCCTGACTTTC. This translates into CASSTKTGGYAGANVLTF.

The J gene is TRBJ1-6, the V gene TRBV11-2, with no clear D. This CDR3 region has 13 residues. Trimming took 2 bases from V and 8 from J, leaving 7 bases between them. CDR1 and CDR2 from the germline V gene are SGHAT and FQNNGV. As DNA, the CDR3 is TGTGCCAGCAGCTTAATGCCGGATTCACCCCTCCACTTT. Its translation is CASSLMPDSPLHF.